The clone carrying this T cell receptor beta chain has at least ten counts. The antigen is undetermined. Each CDR3 protein gets one entry after TCRdb re-called the 5' RACE reads with MiXCR. The sample shows about 450,000 distinct CDR3 sequences, about 22% of them seen only once. This entry comes from a study of T-cell memory formation after mild COVID-19. Overall study context: For the most part, TCR clusters were specific to one donor.

This CDR3 has 15 residues. Trimming shortened V by 7 bases and J by 3 bases, and 16 bases separated the two germline ends. Germline V lookup: CDR1 LNHNV, CDR2 YYDKDF (reference sequence). Broader study findings: Nothing confirmed that second-wave clones peaking on day 37 were specific for SARS-CoV-2.

The rearrangement joins TRBV15 to TRBJ2-1, with D perhaps matching TRBD2 (6 bases). This TCR came from an adult woman who had mild COVID-19 (a few samples of this study predate the infection). Cell type and time point are not known. The sequenced sample was PBMCs or a T cell subset sorted from them (not recorded which). The DNA of the CDR3 is TGTGCCACCACGGACGAGCAGGGAGGCTACAATGAGCAGTTCTTC. It codes for CATTDEQGGYNEQFF. The full variable domain, with the rest looked up from reference TRBV15 and TRBJ2-1, is DAMVIQNPRYQVTQFGKPVTLSCSQTLNHNVMYWYQQKSSQAPKLLFHYYDKDFNNEADTPDNFQSRRPNTSFCFLDIRSPGLGDTAMYLCATTDEQGGYNEQFFGPGTRLTVL.